A selection of T cell receptor beta chains follows, all from one sample in a study of T cell repertoires in MIS-A myocarditis. Profiled with immunoSEQ multiplex PCR; TCRdb holds only in-frame clones, not every one. The table includes some 740 clones, roughly 84% detected once. Sequencing was performed on pericardium tissue obtained at autopsy. All receptors derive from a man aged 18 to 29 with fulminant myocarditis from multisystem inflammatory syndrome in adults (MIS-A) after COVID-19. CDR3s include the opening cysteine and the closing phenylalanine or tryptophan. Clone size is shown for a subset of rows, as once, few, many or a class of expanded clone.

clone_size	v_call	cdr3_length	cdr3_aa
-	TRBV9	18	CASSVISGSLFGLNEQFF
few	TRBV3-1/TRBV3-2	15	CASSLGSSGQETQYF
-	TRBV30	14	CAWSGQDGDTEAFF
-	TRBV2	14	CASRGSPVIDTQYF
-	TRBV7-2	15	CASSSSTGAGNTIYF
few	TRBV10-3	14	CATEDPGTNEKLFF
-	TRBV13	19	CASSFGAPRSSGRFTEAFF
-	TRBV11-2	13	CASSPSGGETQYF
few	TRBV10-3	15	CAISEGTLANYGYTF
-	TRBV24-1	14	CATSEGGFNQPQHF
-	TRBV10-2	13	CASSEGSVQPQHF
-	TRBV24-1	15	CATSPSRGSYTEAFF
-	TRBV5-1	13	CASTRGTTNEQFF
-	TRBV30	14	CAHGVGTRNEKLFF
-	TRBV2	14	CASSDGRGTGELFF
-	TRBV6-1	15	CASSDRDRGEQPQHF
-	TRBV21-1	16	CASSLGTGGADTEAFF
-	TRBV6-5	15	CASSRGRDRVGEQFF
-	TRBV9	15	CASSKYLRGGGEQYF
-	TRBV19	15	CASSPGTASNQPQHF
once	TRBV20-1	11	CSVSGTYGYTF
-	TRBV18	12	CASSGDNSPLHF
-	TRBV2	11	CASGTSSEQFF
once	TRBV4-2	13	CASSQEIDSEAFF
-	TRBV6-2/TRBV6-3	15	CASSGEGGGANVLTF
-	TRBV3-1/TRBV3-2	17	CASTGTSGGYTYNEQFF
once	TRBV6-5	14	CASSRQGRDTEAFF
-	TRBV6-1	20	CASSEGPRQGTVPSGNTIYF
few	TRBV7-8	19	CASSLTGLGAMLRQDGYTF
-	TRBV5-1	13	CASSSGSSYEQYF
-	TRBV2	14	CASSPDRAGNTIYF
-	TRBV2	13	CASSELEDTEAFF
few	TRBV6-4	14	CASSEDGSTDTQYF
-	TRBV10-3	15	CAISESPSDKEPQHF
-	TRBV4-3	15	CASSQDGAGNTEAFF
-	TRBV7-2	14	CASSQGGSGQPQHF
-	TRBV6-5	13	CASRTDVGAEAFF
-	TRBV27	16	CASAPDRLLSNQPQHF
-	TRBV5-1	16	CASSYDRDRENEKLFF
-	TRBV25-1	15	CASSEGGTGAEKLFF
-	TRBV27	13	CASSPLGGREQYF
-	TRBV5-1	17	CASSKGNSVWVAYEQYF
-	TRBV29-1	15	CSVEAPLGQIYGYTF
-	TRBV4-1	17	CASSQDYLAGLTGELFF
-	TRBV19	16	CASSLRQGLSDEKLFF
-	TRBV6-5	14	CASSYSTGVTEAFF
-	TRBV27	16	CASSSRGPFSGNTIYF
-	TRBV12-3/TRBV12-4	13	CASRGPSRRGYTF
-	TRBV5-1	16	CASSLTGVRNTGELFF
-	TRBV30	15	CAWSPRMTGNTEAFF
-	TRBV27	14	CASSLSGGPYEQYF
-	TRBV19	11	CASSLYNEQFF
-	TRBV18	13	CASSQQQNTEAFF
once	TRBV24-1	17	CATSSRGGGPGANVLTF
-	TRBV2	14	CASSRDRGTAPLHF
-	TRBV15	14	CATSRGQGGRPQHF
-	TRBV5-1	14	CASSEGRANEKLFF